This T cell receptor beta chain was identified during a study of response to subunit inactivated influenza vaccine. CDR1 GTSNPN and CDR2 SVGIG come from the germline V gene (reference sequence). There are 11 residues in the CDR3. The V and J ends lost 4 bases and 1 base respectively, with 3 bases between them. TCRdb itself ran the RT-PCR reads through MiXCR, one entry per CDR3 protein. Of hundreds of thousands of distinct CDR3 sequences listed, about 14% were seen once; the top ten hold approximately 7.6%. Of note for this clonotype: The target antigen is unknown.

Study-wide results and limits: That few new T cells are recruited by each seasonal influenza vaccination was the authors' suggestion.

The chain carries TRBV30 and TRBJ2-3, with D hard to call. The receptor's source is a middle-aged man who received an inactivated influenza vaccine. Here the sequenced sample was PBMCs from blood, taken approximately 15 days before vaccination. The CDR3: CAWKGTDTQYF. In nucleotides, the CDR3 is TGTGCCTGGAAGGGCACAGATACGCAGTATTTT.